Below are 20 T cell receptor beta chains sequenced from a single sample in a study of OX40 agonist ivuxolimab in advanced cancers. Sequencing was performed with immunoSEQ multiplex PCR; in TCRdb, only in-frame clones are kept and a portion is missing. This table has roughly 67,000 clones, around nine tenths appearing once. The material was CD4+ or CD8+ T cells sorted from blood, obtained in a trial of the OX40 agonist ivuxolimab. Every receptor here comes from an adult with an advanced solid tumor such as melanoma, head and neck, liver or kidney cancer.

This CDR3 reads CASSIDLGTGVTGELFF. The CDR3 DNA follows: TGTGCCAGTAGTATCGATCTAGGGACAGGGGTCACCGGGGAGCTGTTTTTT. V usage is TRBV19 and J usage is TRBJ2-2, with TRBD1 matching over 10 bases. The CDR3 contains 17 residues. J gave up 4 bases and V 3 bases, and 8 bases lay outside the gene matches. Germline CDR1 and CDR2: LNHDA and SQIVND (reference sequence).

V is TRBV13 and J is TRBJ1-4, with 7 nucleotides matching TRBD1. From germline, CDR1 is PRHDT and CDR2 FYEKMQ (reference sequence). The CDR3 has 14 residues. V shed 2 bases and J 7 bases; nucleotides not matched to a gene: 4. Here the CDR3 DNA reads TGTGCCAGCAGCTTACGAGGGGGCGGTGAAAAACTGTTTTTT. Residues: CASSLRGGGEKLFF.

The J gene is TRBJ2-5, the V gene TRBV2; D ambiguous. The CDR3 loop spans 13 amino acids. The germline V and J ends were trimmed by 4 bases and 2 bases, with 8 bases remaining between them. Germline lookup yields CDR1 SNHLY and CDR2 FYNNEI. The CDR3 DNA sequence: TGTGCCAGCAGTGTAAGGCGGCAAGAGACCCAGTACTTC. This translates into CASSVRRQETQYF.

V gene TRBV2 combines with J gene TRBJ2-2; tentatively, D is TRBD2 (5 bases). The length of the CDR3 is 18 residues. Between the trimmed V and J ends, which lost 1 base and 0 bases, there was a span of 15 bases. Germline CDR1 reads SNHLY; CDR2 reads FYNNEI. As DNA, the CDR3 is TGTGCCAGCAGTGAAGTTGGAGGCAGAGCCGCGAACACCGGGGAGCTGTTTTTT. This codes for CASSEVGGRAANTGELFF.

The chain employs TRBV9 and TRBJ1-4; D not resolved. The V end was cut by 0 bases, the J end by 0 bases, with 12 bases between. The CDR3 is made up of 17 amino acids. From germline, CDR1 is SGDLS and CDR2 YYNGEE. The CDR3 spells CASSVGVGYATNEKLFF. DNA for the CDR3: TGTGCCAGCAGCGTAGGAGTGGGGTATGCAACTAATGAAAAACTGTTTTTT.

The rearrangement uses TRBV12-5 and TRBJ2-3; D call uncertain. V lost 8 bases to trimming and J lost 0 bases, with 6 bases between them. CDR3 length: 12 residues. Germline V gene data show CDR1 as LGHNT and CDR2 as FRNRAP. DNA of the CDR3: TGTGCTAGTTCTGAGAGCACAGATACGCAGTATTTT. Amino acids: CASSESTDTQYF.

This clone was observed a handful of times. This chain links TRBV10-3 with TRBJ1-1; D unresolved. V lost 7 bases and J 3 bases, leaving 9 bases between the germline ends. Germline CDR1 is ENHRY and CDR2 is SYGVKD. The CDR3 extends over 12 amino acids. DNA of the CDR3: TGTGCCATCAAGACTGCTCACACTGAAGCTTTCTTT. Amino acid sequence: CAIKTAHTEAFF.

Regarding this clone: Distinct nucleotide sequences in the sample also encode this CDR3. The chain employs TRBV28 and TRBJ2-1, with no clear D. V dropped 3 bases and J dropped 9 bases, with 6 bases sitting between them. This CDR3 has 11 residues. The germline V gene encodes CDR1 MDHEN and CDR2 SYDVKM. This chain's CDR3 is CASSFRGEQFF. CDR3 coding DNA: TGTGCCAGCAGTTTCCGCGGTGAGCAGTTCTTC.

The chain is built from TRBV10-3 and TRBJ2-3, with TRBD2 matching 7 bases. V trimming: 7 bases; J trimming: 8 bases; junction bases outside the gene matches: 9. CDR3 length: 13 amino acids. Germline-derived CDR1 and CDR2 are ENHRY and SYGVKD. The CDR3 DNA follows: TGTGCCATCACGGCGGGGGAACGGGGTACGCAGTATTTT. Translating it yields CAITAGERGTQYF.

The rearrangement joins TRBV5-1 to TRBJ2-7, with TRBD1 identical over 9 bases. The CDR3 length is 15 residues. Germline V CDR1 and CDR2: SGHRS, YFSETQ. Trimming cost V 5 bases and J 4 bases; bases outside gene matches: 10. CDR3 coding DNA: TGCGCCAGCAGGCTTGAAAGGACAGGGGTTTACGAGCAGTACTTC. Translation: CASRLERTGVYEQYF.

The chain carries TRBV10-2 and TRBJ1-4; no definite D call. Germline CDR1 reads WSHSY; CDR2 reads SAAADI. V lost 2 bases and J lost 4, with 8 bases in between. The length of the CDR3 is 14 residues. The CDR3 spells CASSERRINEKLFF. CDR3 bases: TGCGCCAGCAGTGAGAGACGGATTAATGAAAAACTGTTTTTT.

The chain has TRBV28 and TRBJ1-5; tentative D call: TRBD1 (6 bases). Between the trimmed V and J ends, which lost 4 bases and 5 bases, there was a span of 9 bases. This CDR3 has 13 residues. The germline V gene encodes CDR1 MDHEN and CDR2 SYDVKM. The CDR3: CASSSGQYQPQHF. CDR3 DNA: TGTGCCAGCAGTTCTGGACAGTATCAGCCCCAGCATTTT. The complete variable domain, with remaining parts taken from reference TRBV28 and TRBJ1-5, reads DVKVTQSSRYLVKRTGEKVFLECVQDMDHENMFWYRQDPGLGLRLIYFSYDVKMKEKGDIPEGYSVSREKKERFSLILESASTNQTSMYLCASSSGQYQPQHFGDGTRLSIL.

The gene calls are TRBV5-4 and TRBJ1-6, with D unclear. The CDR3 extends over 13 amino acids. V lost 4 bases and J lost 7, with 9 bases in between. The germline CDR1 and CDR2 sequences are SGHNT and YYREEE (reference sequence). Written as DNA, the CDR3 is TGTGCCAGCAGCCCCGGTCGAAATTCACCCCTCCACTTT. Its translation: CASSPGRNSPLHF.

The rearrangement uses TRBV30 and TRBJ1-2; D not resolved. Germline lookup yields CDR1 GTSNPN and CDR2 SVGIG (reference sequence). The V gene lost 2 bases and the J gene lost 8 bases, with 12 bases spanning the gap. The CDR3 has 12 residues. CDR3 nucleotides: TGTGCCTGGAGTCGAGGGAATGACGGCTACACCTTC. Its protein is CAWSRGNDGYTF.

The chain is built from TRBV27 and TRBJ1-5, with unresolved D. This CDR3 has 13 residues. V lost 6 bases and J lost 3, with 9 bases in between. Germline assignment: CDR1 MNHEY and CDR2 SMNVEV (reference sequence). The CDR3 DNA reads as TGTGCCAGCAGCGGACGGAACAATCAGCCCCAGCATTTT. Protein product: CASSGRNNQPQHF.

The count of this clone is one. The chain employs TRBV28 and TRBJ1-5; D gene ambiguous. Germline V gene data show CDR1 as MDHEN and CDR2 as SYDVKM. V was shortened by 6 bases and J by 6 bases, with 12 bases between the two germline ends. CDR3 length: 13 amino acids. The CDR3 protein is CASREGPVQPQHF. The CDR3 DNA follows: TGTGCCAGCAGGGAGGGCCCGGTTCAGCCCCAGCATTTT. The whole variable domain, remainder taken from reference TRBV28 and TRBJ1-5, is DVKVTQSSRYLVKRTGEKVFLECVQDMDHENMFWYRQDPGLGLRLIYFSYDVKMKEKGDIPEGYSVSREKKERFSLILESASTNQTSMYLCASREGPVQPQHFGDGTRLSIL.

This clone was detected only once. The chain employs TRBV7-2 and TRBJ1-3; unclear D gene. The germline gives CDR1 SGHTA, CDR2 FQGNSA. V was clipped by 1 base and J by 2 bases, with 12 bases between them. This CDR3 contains 16 residues. In DNA form, the CDR3 reads TGTGCCAGCAGCTTAGGCCGGGGATCCACTGGAAACACCATATATTTT. This encodes CASSLGRGSTGNTIYF. Filled out from reference TRBV7-2 and TRBJ1-3, the complete variable domain reads GAGVSQSPSNKVTEKGKDVELRCDPISGHTALYWYRQSLGQGLEFLIYFQGNSAPDKSGLPSDRFSAERTGGSVSTLTIQRTQQEDSAVYLCASSLGRGSTGNTIYFGEGSWLTVV.

The chain uses TRBV13 and TRBJ2-7, with D tentatively TRBD2 (5 bases). The V end lost 2 bases, the J end lost 0 bases, and 5 bases lay between the germline ends. The CDR3 totals 13 residues. The germline V gene has CDR1 PRHDT and CDR2 FYEKMQ (reference sequence). This CDR3 reads CASSLTSSYEQYF. The CDR3 DNA reads as TGTGCCAGCAGCTTAACTAGCTCCTACGAGCAGTACTTC.

This chain uses TRBV28 with TRBJ1-5; D remains unclear. Trimming cost V 5 bases and J 2 bases, with 13 bases left between them. Per the germline V gene, CDR1 is MDHEN and CDR2 is SYDVKM. CDR3 size: 15 residues. The DNA for the CDR3 is TGTGCCAGCAGTCCGGGCGCCGAGGGCAATCAGCCCCAGCATTTT. Translating it yields CASSPGAEGNQPQHF.

J is TRBJ1-2 and V is TRBV6-4; 8 bases are a match to TRBD1. Germline-derived CDR1 and CDR2 are MRHNA and SNTAGT. The CDR3 consists of 13 residues. Losses at the gene ends were 3 bases for V and 7 bases for J; bases not matched to a gene: 4. The CDR3 DNA follows: TGTGCCAGCAGTGAGAGGACAGGGTCTGGCTACACCTTC. Translating it yields CASSERTGSGYTF.